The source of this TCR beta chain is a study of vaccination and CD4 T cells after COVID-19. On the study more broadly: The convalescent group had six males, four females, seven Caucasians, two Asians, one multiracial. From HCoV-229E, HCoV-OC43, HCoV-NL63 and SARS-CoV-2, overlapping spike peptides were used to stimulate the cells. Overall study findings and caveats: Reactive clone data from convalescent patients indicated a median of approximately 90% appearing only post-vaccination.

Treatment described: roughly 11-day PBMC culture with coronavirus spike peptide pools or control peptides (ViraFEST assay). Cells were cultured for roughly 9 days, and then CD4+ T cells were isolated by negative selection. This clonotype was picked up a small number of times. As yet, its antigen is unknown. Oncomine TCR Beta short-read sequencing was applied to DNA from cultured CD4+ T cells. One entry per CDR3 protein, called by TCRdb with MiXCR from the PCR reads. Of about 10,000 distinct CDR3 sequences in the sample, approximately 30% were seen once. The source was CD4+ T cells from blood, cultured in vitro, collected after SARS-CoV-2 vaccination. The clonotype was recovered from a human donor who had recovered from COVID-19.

The CDR3 nucleotides read TGCAGTGCTAGGTTAGGGGGATCCTACAATGAGCAGTTCTTC. This encodes CSARLGGSYNEQFF. The chain employs TRBV20-1 and TRBJ2-1; maybe TRBD1 (6 bases). V lost 3 bases and J lost 1, with 10 bases in between. This CDR3 has 14 residues. Per germline, CDR1 DFQATT and CDR2 SNEGSKA (reference sequence).